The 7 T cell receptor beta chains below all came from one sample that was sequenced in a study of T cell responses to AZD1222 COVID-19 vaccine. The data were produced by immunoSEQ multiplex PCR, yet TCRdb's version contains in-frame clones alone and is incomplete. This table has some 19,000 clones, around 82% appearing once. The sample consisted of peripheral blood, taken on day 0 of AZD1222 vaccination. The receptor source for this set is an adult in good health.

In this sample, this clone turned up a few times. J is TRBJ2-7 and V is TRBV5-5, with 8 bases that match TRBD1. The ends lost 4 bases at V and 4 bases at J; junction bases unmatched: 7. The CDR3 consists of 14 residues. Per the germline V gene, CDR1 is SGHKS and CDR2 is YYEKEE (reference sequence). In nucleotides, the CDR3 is TGTGCCAGCAGCCTTGGACAGGGTGGGTACGAGCAGTACTTC. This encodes CASSLGQGGYEQYF.

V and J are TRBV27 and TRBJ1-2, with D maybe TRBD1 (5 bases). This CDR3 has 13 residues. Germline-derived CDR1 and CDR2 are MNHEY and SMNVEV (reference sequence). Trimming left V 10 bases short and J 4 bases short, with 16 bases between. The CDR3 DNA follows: TGTGCCACCGCGGTCGGGGCTAGCTATGGCTACACCTTC. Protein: CATAVGASYGYTF.

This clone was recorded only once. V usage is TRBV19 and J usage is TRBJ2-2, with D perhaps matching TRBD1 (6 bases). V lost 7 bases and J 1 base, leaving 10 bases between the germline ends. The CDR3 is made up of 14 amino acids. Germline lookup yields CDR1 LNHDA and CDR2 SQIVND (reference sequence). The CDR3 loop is CASTSGQNTGELFF. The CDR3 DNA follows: TGTGCCAGTACCTCGGGACAGAACACCGGGGAGCTGTTTTTT.

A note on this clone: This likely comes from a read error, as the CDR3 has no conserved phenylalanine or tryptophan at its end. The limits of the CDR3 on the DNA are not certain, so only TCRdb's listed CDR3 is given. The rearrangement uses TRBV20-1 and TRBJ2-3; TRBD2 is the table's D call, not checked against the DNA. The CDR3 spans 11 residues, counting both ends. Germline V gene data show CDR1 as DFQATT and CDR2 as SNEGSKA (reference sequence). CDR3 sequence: CSALGLAGGGV.

CDR3 coding DNA: TGCGCCAGCAGTCGGACTAGTTTAGGTAGCAATCAGCCCCAGCATTTT. As protein: CASSRTSLGSNQPQHF. The gene calls are TRBV10-1 and TRBJ1-5; D remains ambiguous. This CDR3 is 16 amino acids long. Trimming removed 5 bases at V and 0 bases at J, with 14 bases between. Germline CDR1 is WNHNN and CDR2 is SYGVQD (reference sequence).

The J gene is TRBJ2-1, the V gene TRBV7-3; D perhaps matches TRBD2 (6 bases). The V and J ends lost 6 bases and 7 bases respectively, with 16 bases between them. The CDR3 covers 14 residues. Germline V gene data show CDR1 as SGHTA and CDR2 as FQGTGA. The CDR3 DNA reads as TGTGCCAGCAGTCTGGGGGGTGCGTCTAATGAGCAGTTCTTC. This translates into CASSLGGASNEQFF.

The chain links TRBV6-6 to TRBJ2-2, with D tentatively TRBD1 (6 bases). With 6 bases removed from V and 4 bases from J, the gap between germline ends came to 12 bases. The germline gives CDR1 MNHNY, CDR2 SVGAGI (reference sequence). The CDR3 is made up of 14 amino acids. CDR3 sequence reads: CASRHGDITGELFF. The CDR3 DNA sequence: TGTGCCAGCAGACACGGGGACATCACCGGGGAGCTGTTTTTT.